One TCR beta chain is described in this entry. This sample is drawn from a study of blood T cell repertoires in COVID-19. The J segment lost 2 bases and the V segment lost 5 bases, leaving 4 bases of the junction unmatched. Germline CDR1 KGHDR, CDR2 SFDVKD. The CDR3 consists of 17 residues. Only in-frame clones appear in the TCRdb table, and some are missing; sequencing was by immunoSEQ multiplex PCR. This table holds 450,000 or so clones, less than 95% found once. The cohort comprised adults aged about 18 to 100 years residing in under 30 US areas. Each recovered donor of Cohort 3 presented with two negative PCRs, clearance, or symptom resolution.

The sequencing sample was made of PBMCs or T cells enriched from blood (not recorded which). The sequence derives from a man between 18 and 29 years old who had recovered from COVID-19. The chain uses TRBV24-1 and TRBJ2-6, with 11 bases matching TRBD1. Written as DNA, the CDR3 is TGTGCCACCAGTGCAACGGGACAGGGGGCTGGGGCCAACGTCCTGACTTTC. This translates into CATSATGQGAGANVLTF.